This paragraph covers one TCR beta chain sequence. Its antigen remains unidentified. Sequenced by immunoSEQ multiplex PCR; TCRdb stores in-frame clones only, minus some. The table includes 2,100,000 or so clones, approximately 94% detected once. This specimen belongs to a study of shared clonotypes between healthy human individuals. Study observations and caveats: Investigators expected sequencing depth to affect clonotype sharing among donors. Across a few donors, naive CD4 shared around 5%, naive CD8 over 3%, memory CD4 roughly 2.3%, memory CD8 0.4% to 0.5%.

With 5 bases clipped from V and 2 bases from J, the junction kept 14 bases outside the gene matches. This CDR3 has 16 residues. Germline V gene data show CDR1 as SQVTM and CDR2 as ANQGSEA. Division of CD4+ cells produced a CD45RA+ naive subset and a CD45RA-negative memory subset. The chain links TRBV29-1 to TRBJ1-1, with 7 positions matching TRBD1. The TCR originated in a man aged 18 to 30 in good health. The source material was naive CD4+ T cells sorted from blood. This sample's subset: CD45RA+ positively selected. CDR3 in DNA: TGCAGCGTTTTTACAGGGGACCGGCGGTCCAACACTGAAGCTTTCTTT. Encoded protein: CSVFTGDRRSNTEAFF.